Each of the 20 T cell receptor beta chains below was sequenced from the same sample in a study of CD8 T cells in ankylosing spondylitis. Study findings and constraints: Seemingly characteristic of ankylosing spondylitis blood was a TCR beta motif consisting of several highly homologous variants.

In TCRdb, the 5' RACE reads were re-called with MiXCR into one record per CDR3 protein. Altogether roughly 470,000 distinct CDR3 sequences are present, more than 25% being singletons, with the ten largest covering under 0.9%. Their cognate antigens are unknown. Input material: blood, either unsorted or a sorted T cell fraction (not recorded which). These receptor sequences come from a male donor with ankylosing spondylitis.

The chain joins TRBV29-1 to TRBJ2-1; a possible D gene is TRBD1 (6 bases). This CDR3 region has 11 residues. Germline V CDR1 and CDR2: SQVTM, ANQGSEA. V was trimmed by 3 bases and J by 12 bases, leaving 12 bases between them. CDR3 DNA: TGCAGCGTTGACGGTGGACAGATGCAGTTCTTC. It translates to CSVDGGQMQFF.

V usage is TRBV30 and J usage is TRBJ1-2; 9 positions agree with TRBD1. Germline CDR1 and CDR2: GTSNPN and SVGIG (reference sequence). The length of the CDR3 is 14 residues. After removal of 4 bases from V and 4 bases from J, the junction contained 7 bases not matched to a gene. The CDR3 DNA sequence: TGTGCCTGGACAAAACCGGGACAGGGCTATGGCTACACCTTC. It encodes CAWTKPGQGYGYTF.

This clonotype was found a few times. The J gene is TRBJ2-5, the V gene TRBV24-1; TRBD2 aligns across 11 bases. CDR1 is KGHDR, CDR2 SFDVKD, per germline. V dropped 10 bases and J dropped 5; count of bases not matched to a gene: 17. The CDR3 runs 17 residues. The CDR3 protein is CATSRGTSGSWGETQYF. The CDR3 bases are TGTGCCACTTCCCGCGGCACTAGCGGGAGTTGGGGGGAGACCCAGTACTTC.

The chain couples TRBV3-1 to TRBJ2-1, with 7 bases that match TRBD2. The CDR3 has 13 amino acids. Germline CDR1 and CDR2: LGHDT and YNNKEL (reference sequence). The J segment lost 6 bases and the V segment lost 2 bases, leaving 1 base of the junction unmatched. DNA for the CDR3: TGTGCCAGCAGCCAACCTAGCGGCAATGAGCAGTTCTTC. This encodes CASSQPSGNEQFF.

This clonotype was seen at least ten times. The chain couples TRBV12-3 or TRBV12-4 to TRBJ2-3; 7 nucleotides match TRBD1. The CDR3 loop spans 14 amino acids. V shed 5 bases, J shed 0 bases, and the junction held 2 bases outside the gene matches. The CDR3 reads CASSRQGSTDTQYF. The CDR3 DNA reads TGTGCCAGCAGTCGACAGGGCAGCACAGATACGCAGTATTTT.

CDR3 nucleotides: TGCGCCAGCAGCGGGCTAGCGGGGACCTCGGATGAGCAGTTCTTC. Its translation is CASSGLAGTSDEQFF. The V and J genes are TRBV5-1 and TRBJ2-1; 9 bases are shared with TRBD2. Germline V lookup: CDR1 SGHRS, CDR2 YFSETQ. V lost 4 bases, J lost 8 bases, and 10 bases stayed unmatched. CDR3 size: 15 residues.

The chain has TRBV11-2 and TRBJ2-1; the match to TRBD2 covers 8 bases. V lost 7 bases, J lost 4 bases, and 9 bases stayed unmatched. Germline V gene data show CDR1 as SGHAT and CDR2 as FQNNGV. The CDR3 is made up of 15 amino acids. CDR3 nucleotides: TGTGCCAGCAACTTTCCGGCGGGGGGTTACAATGAGCAGTTCTTC. The encoded protein is CASNFPAGGYNEQFF. Variable domain in full (rest from reference TRBV11-2 and TRBJ2-1): EAGVAQSPRYKIIEKRQSVAFWCNPISGHATLYWYQQILGQGPKLLIQFQNNGVVDDSQLPKDRFSAERLKGVDSTLKIQPAKLEDSAVYLCASNFPAGGYNEQFFGPGTRLTVL.

The V and J genes are TRBV6-5 and TRBJ2-5; 12 nucleotides match TRBD2. V trimming: 0 bases; J trimming: 4 bases; junction bases outside the gene matches: 9. Germline assignment: CDR1 MNHEY and CDR2 SVGAGI. This CDR3 contains 18 residues. The CDR3 sequence is CASSYSGLAGGPRETQYF. The CDR3 bases are TGTGCCAGCAGTTACTCGGGGCTAGCGGGAGGGCCGAGAGAGACCCAGTACTTC.

This chain connects TRBV6-5 to TRBJ2-5; 11 bases align to TRBD2. V gave up 7 bases and J gave up 5 bases; unmatched junction bases: 12. Per germline, CDR1 MNHEY and CDR2 SVGAGI. The CDR3 length is 16 residues. The CDR3 bases are TGTGCCAGCATTAGGACTAGCGGGCCCACCCAGGAGACCCAGTACTTC. It specifies CASIRTSGPTQETQYF.

This clonotype was detected a few times. The CDR3 spells CATSDFFGPGREETQYF. CDR3 nucleotide sequence: TGTGCCACCAGTGATTTCTTTGGGCCGGGCAGGGAAGAGACCCAGTACTTC. This chain uses TRBV24-1 with TRBJ2-5; TRBD1 is a possible D gene (5 bases). CDR1 and CDR2 (germline): KGHDR, SFDVKD. V dropped 1 base and J dropped 3 bases, with 17 bases sitting between them. The CDR3 spans 17 residues.

The V call is TRBV14, the J call TRBJ2-1, with 8 bases matching TRBD1. J lost 3 bases, V lost 3 bases, and 1 base had no gene match. Germline CDR1 reads SGHDN; CDR2 reads FVKESK. The CDR3 contains 14 residues. CDR3 in amino acids: CASSHDRGYNEQFF. In nucleotides, the CDR3 is TGTGCCAGCAGCCATGACAGGGGCTACAATGAGCAGTTCTTC.

The rearrangement joins TRBV4-1 to TRBJ1-5; D not certain. Germline V lookup: CDR1 MGHRA, CDR2 YSYEKL. The CDR3 spans 15 residues. Trimming cost V 1 base and J 6 bases, with 13 bases left between them. The CDR3 loop is CASSQVEGGLQPQHF. The CDR3 bases are TGCGCCAGCAGCCAAGTAGAGGGAGGGCTTCAGCCCCAGCATTTT.

This clonotype showed up just a few times. The V call is TRBV6-1, the J call TRBJ2-3, with 8 positions matching TRBD2. CDR1 and CDR2 from the germline V gene are MNHNS and SASEGT. There are 19 residues in the CDR3. The V and J ends lost 4 bases and 0 bases, in that order; junction bases with no gene match: 15. The CDR3 region is CASSGPPGLVDHSTDTQYF. CDR3 coding DNA: TGTGCCAGCAGTGGCCCCCCGGGACTAGTCGATCACAGCACAGATACGCAGTATTTT.

The V and J genes are TRBV24-1 and TRBJ2-3; 9 nucleotides align to TRBD2. The V gene end was trimmed by 0 bases and the J gene end by 5 bases; junction bases not matched to a gene: 5. Germline V CDR1 and CDR2: KGHDR, SFDVKD. CDR3 size: 16 residues. This chain's CDR3 is CATSDLAGLALDTQYF. As DNA, the CDR3 is TGTGCCACCAGTGATTTGGCGGGACTAGCATTAGATACGCAGTATTTT.

The V and J genes are TRBV21-1 and TRBJ2-1. TRBV21-1 is designated a pseudogene. The CDR3 loop spans 13 amino acids. The CDR3 loop reads CASSKQAYNEQFF. In DNA, the CDR3 is TGTGCCAGCAGCAAGCAGGCCTACAATGAGCAGTTCTTC.

This chain uses TRBV15 with TRBJ2-2; D is perhaps TRBD1 (5 bases). Germline V gives CDR1 LNHNV, CDR2 YYDKDF (reference sequence). V dropped 0 bases and J dropped 8 bases, with 10 bases sitting between them. This CDR3 contains 14 residues. CDR3 nucleotides: TGTGCCACCAGCAGAGACAGGGTGGCTGGGGAGCTGTTTTTT. Residues: CATSRDRVAGELFF.

The V and J genes are TRBV7-9 and TRBJ2-1; 8 bases are a match to TRBD1. The germline V gene encodes CDR1 SEHNR and CDR2 FQNEAQ (reference sequence). The length of the CDR3 is 13 residues. Germline trimming cut 2 bases from V and 9 bases from J; bases unmatched to any gene: 3. The chain's CDR3 is CASSLQGATEQFF. The CDR3 DNA reads TGTGCCAGCAGCTTACAGGGGGCGACTGAGCAGTTCTTC.

The chain recombines TRBV5-1 with TRBJ2-4, with D tentatively TRBD2 (5 bases). In germline, CDR1 is SGHRS, CDR2 YFSETQ. The CDR3 loop spans 14 amino acids. V lost 3 bases, J lost 6 bases, and 13 bases lay in between. In DNA, the CDR3 is TGCGCCAGCAGCTACAATTTGGCGGGAAACATTCAGTACTTC. It yields the protein CASSYNLAGNIQYF.

The V call is TRBV29-1, the J call TRBJ2-1; 14 bases line up with TRBD2. This CDR3 is built from 16 residues. Germline lookup yields CDR1 SQVTM and CDR2 ANQGSEA. V was pared by 4 bases and J by 2 bases, with 4 bases of the junction left unmatched. CDR3 sequence (DNA): TGCAGCGTTGTTCGGACTAGCGGGAGGCCCTACAATGAGCAGTTCTTC. Amino acids: CSVVRTSGRPYNEQFF.

The CDR3 DNA reads TGTGCCAGCAGCCAAGGGGACGAGCAGTACGTC. It yields the protein CASSQGDEQYV. The chain joins TRBV3-1 to TRBJ2-7, with D unresolved. CDR3 length equals 11 residues. The germline CDR1 and CDR2 sequences are LGHDT and YNNKEL (reference sequence). The germline V and J ends were trimmed by 1 base and 5 bases, with 3 bases remaining between them.